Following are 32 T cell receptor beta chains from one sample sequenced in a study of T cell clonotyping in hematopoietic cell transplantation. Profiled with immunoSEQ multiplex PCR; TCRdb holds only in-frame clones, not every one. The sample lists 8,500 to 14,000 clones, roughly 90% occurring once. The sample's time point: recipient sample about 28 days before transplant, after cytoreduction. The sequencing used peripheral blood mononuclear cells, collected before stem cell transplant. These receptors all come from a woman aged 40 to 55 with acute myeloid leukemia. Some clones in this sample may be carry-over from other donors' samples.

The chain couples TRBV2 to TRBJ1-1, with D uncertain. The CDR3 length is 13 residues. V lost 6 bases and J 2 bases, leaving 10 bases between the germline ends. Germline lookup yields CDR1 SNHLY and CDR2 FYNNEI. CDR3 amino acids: CASSMGLNTEAFF. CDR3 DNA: TGTGCCAGCAGCATGGGATTAAACACTGAAGCTTTCTTT.

The CDR3 coding sequence is TGCGCCAGCAGCCGTGGACTAGCCCTCCAAGAGACCCAGTACTTC. This encodes CASSRGLALQETQYF. J is TRBJ2-5 and V is TRBV5-1, with TRBD2 matching over 8 bases. The germline V gene encodes CDR1 SGHRS and CDR2 YFSETQ. Trimming at V came to 4 bases and at J to 1 base, leaving 6 bases not matched to a gene. This CDR3 is 15 amino acids long.

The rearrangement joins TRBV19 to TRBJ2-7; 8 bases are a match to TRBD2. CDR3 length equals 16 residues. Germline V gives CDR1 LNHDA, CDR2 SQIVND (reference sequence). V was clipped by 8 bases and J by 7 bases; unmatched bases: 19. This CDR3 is CASSSGNLRVAGEQYF. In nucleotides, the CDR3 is TGTGCCAGTTCCAGCGGTAACTTGAGGGTAGCGGGGGAGCAGTACTTC.

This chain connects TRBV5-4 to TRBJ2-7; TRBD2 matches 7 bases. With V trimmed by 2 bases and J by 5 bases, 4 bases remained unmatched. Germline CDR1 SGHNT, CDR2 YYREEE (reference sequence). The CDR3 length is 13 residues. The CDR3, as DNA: TGTGCCAGCAGCTTTGCGGGAGTGAACGAGCAGTACTTC. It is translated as CASSFAGVNEQYF.

The chain's CDR3 is CASSVDGGMGPPNYGYTF. In DNA, the CDR3 is TGTGCCAGCAGCGTAGATGGTGGAATGGGGCCGCCAAACTATGGCTACACCTTC. The chain employs TRBV9 and TRBJ1-2, with D perhaps matching TRBD1 (5 bases). With 0 bases removed from V and 2 bases from J, the gap between germline ends came to 20 bases. The germline V gene encodes CDR1 SGDLS and CDR2 YYNGEE. CDR3 size: 18 residues.

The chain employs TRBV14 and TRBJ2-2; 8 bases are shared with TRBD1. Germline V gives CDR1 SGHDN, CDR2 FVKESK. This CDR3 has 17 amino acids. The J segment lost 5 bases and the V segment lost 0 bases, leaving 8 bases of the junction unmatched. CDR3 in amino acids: CASSQDAGTGITGELFF. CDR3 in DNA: TGTGCCAGCAGCCAAGACGCCGGGACAGGAATTACCGGGGAGCTGTTTTTT. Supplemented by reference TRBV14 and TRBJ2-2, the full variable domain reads EAGVTQFPSHSVIEKGQTVTLRCDPISGHDNLYWYRRVMGKEIKFLLHFVKESKQDESGMPNNRFLAERTGGTYSTLKVQPAELEDSGVYFCASSQDAGTGITGELFFGEGSRLTVL.

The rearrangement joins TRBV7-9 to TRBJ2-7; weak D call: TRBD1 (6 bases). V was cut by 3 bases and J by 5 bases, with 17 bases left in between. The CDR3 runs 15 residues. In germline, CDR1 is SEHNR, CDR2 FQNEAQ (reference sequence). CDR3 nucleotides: TGTGCCAGCAGCTTCACCGGACAGCTCGCTAACGAGCAGTACTTC. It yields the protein CASSFTGQLANEQYF.

The CDR3 DNA sequence: TGTGCCTGGAGTGTACGGGGTTTGGAGCAGTTCTTC. Translating it yields CAWSVRGLEQFF. The chain links TRBV30 to TRBJ2-1; TRBD2 is a possible D gene (5 bases). CDR1 and CDR2 (germline): GTSNPN, SVGIG (reference sequence). The CDR3 loop spans 12 amino acids. V dropped 0 bases and J dropped 10 bases, with 10 bases sitting between them.

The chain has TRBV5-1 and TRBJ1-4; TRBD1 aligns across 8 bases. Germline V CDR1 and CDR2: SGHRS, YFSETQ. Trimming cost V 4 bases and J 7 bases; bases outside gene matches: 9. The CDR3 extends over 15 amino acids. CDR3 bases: TGCGCCAGCAGCACCTCTACAGGGGGGAGTGAAAAACTGTTTTTT. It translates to CASSTSTGGSEKLFF.

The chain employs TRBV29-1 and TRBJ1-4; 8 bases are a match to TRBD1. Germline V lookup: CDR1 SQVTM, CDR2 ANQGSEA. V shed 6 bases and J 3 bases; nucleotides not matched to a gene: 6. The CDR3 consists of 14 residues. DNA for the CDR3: TGCAGCGTCGGGGAGACAGGGGCTAATGAAAAACTGTTTTTT. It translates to CSVGETGANEKLFF.

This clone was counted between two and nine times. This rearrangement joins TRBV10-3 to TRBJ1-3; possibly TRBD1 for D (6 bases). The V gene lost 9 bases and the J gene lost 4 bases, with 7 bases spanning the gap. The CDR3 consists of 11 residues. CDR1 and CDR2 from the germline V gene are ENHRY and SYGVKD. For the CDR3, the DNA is TGTGCCATGGGGGCGGGAAACACCATATATTTT. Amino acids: CAMGAGNTIYF.

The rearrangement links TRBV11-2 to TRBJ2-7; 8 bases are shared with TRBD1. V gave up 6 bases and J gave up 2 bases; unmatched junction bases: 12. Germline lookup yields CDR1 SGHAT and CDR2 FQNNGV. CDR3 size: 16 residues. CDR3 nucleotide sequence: TGTGCCAGCAGGGGGGTACCGACAGGGGACCCCTACGAGCAGTACTTC. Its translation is CASRGVPTGDPYEQYF. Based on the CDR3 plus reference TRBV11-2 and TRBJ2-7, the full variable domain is EAGVAQSPRYKIIEKRQSVAFWCNPISGHATLYWYQQILGQGPKLLIQFQNNGVVDDSQLPKDRFSAERLKGVDSTLKIQPAKLEDSAVYLCASRGVPTGDPYEQYFGPGTRLTVT.

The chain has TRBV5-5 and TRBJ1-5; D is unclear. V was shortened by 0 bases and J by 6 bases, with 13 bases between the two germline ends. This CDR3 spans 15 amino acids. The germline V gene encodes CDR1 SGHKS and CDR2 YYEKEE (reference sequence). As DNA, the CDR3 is TGTGCCAGCAGCTTGGAAGGGCAAAGAGGTCAGCCCCAGCATTTT. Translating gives CASSLEGQRGQPQHF.

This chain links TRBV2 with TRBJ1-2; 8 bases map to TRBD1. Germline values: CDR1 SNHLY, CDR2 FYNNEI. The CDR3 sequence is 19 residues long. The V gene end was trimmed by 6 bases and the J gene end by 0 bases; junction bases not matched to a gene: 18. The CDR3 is CASRPIGQGTLQTNYGYTF. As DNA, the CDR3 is TGTGCCAGCAGACCGATAGGACAGGGCACGCTCCAAACTAACTATGGCTACACCTTC. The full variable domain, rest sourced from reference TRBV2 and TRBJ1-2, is EPEVTQTPSHQVTQMGQEVILRCVPISNHLYFYWYRQILGQKVEFLVSFYNNEISEKSEIFDDQFSVERPDGSNFTLKIRSTKLEDSAMYFCASRPIGQGTLQTNYGYTFGSGTRLTVV.

Here the CDR3 DNA reads TGCAGCGTCATTAGCGCACAAAGCTCCTACGAGCAGTACTTC. This gives the protein CSVISAQSSYEQYF. The chain is built from TRBV29-1 and TRBJ2-7; maybe TRBD2 (5 bases). CDR3 size: 14 residues. Germline V gene sequence: CDR1 SQVTM, CDR2 ANQGSEA. The ends were cut back, 6 bases at V and 0 bases at J, with 15 bases in the middle.

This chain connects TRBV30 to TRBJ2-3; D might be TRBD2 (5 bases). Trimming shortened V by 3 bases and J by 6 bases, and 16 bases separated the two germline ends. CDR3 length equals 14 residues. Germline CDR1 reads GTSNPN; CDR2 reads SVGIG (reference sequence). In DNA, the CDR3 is TGTGCCTGGAGAGGAGGTAGCTACCCTGATACGCAGTATTTT. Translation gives CAWRGGSYPDTQYF.

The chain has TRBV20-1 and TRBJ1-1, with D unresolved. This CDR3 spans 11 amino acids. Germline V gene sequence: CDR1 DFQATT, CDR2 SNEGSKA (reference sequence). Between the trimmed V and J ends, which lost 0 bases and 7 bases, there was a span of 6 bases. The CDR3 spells CSARDYHEAFF. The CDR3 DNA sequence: TGCAGTGCTAGAGACTACCATGAAGCTTTCTTT.

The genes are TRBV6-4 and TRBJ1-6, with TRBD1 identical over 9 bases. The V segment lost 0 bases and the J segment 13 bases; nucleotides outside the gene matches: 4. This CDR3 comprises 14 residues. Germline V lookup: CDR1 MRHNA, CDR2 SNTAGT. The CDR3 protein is CASSDSDRGMPLHF. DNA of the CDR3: TGTGCCAGCAGTGACTCGGACAGGGGAATGCCCCTCCACTTT.

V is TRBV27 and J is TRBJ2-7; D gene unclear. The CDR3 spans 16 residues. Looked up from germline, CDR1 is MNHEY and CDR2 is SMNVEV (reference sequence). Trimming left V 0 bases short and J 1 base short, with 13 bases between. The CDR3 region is CASSLSPVQLSYEQYF. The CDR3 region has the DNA TGTGCCAGCAGTTTATCCCCCGTACAGCTTTCCTACGAGCAGTACTTC.

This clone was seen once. The CDR3 loop reads CASSPRQRMGYGYTF. The CDR3, as DNA: TGTGCCAGCAGCCCGCGACAGAGGATGGGCTATGGCTACACCTTC. The J gene is TRBJ1-2, the V gene TRBV7-9; possibly TRBD1 for D (5 bases). This CDR3 spans 15 amino acids. With 5 bases removed from V and 4 bases from J, the gap between germline ends came to 17 bases. Germline V gives CDR1 SEHNR, CDR2 FQNEAQ (reference sequence).

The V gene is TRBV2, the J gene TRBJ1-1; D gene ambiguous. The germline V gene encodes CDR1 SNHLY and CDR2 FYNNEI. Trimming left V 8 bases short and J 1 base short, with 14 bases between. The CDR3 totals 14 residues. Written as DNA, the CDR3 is TGTGCCAGCTCGAGGGCCCAGAAGAACACTGAAGCTTTCTTT. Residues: CASSRAQKNTEAFF.

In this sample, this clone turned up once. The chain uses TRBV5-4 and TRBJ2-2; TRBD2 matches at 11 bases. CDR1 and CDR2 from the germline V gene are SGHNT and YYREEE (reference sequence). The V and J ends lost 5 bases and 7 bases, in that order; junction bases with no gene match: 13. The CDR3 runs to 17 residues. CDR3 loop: CASRPVGTSGVGGELFF. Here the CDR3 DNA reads TGTGCCAGCAGACCGGTTGGGACTAGCGGAGTTGGCGGGGAGCTGTTTTTT.

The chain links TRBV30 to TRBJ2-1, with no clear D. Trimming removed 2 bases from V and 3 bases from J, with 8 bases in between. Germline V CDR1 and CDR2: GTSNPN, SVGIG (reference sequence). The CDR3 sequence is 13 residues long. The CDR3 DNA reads TGTGCCTGGAGTCCCGCCCGCTACAATGAGCAGTTCTTC. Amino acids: CAWSPARYNEQFF.

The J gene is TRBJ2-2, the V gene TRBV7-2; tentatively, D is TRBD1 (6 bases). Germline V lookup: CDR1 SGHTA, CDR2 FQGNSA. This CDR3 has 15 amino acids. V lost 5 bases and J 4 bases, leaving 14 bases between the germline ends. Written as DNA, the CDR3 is TGTGCCAGCAGCCCTCGACAGGACCGCACCGGGGAGCTGTTTTTT. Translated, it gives CASSPRQDRTGELFF.

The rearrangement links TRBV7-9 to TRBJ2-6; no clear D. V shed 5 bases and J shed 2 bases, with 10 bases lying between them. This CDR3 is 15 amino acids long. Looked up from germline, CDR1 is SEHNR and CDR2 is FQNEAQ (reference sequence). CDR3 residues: CASSPELTGANVLTF. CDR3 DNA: TGTGCCAGCAGCCCGGAGTTAACTGGGGCCAACGTCCTGACTTTC.

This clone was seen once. The CDR3 protein is CASSVDSGGPADTQYF. DNA of the CDR3: TGTGCCAGCAGCGTAGATTCGGGAGGGCCAGCAGATACGCAGTATTTT. The chain links TRBV9 to TRBJ2-3; 8 nucleotides match TRBD2. Trimming cost V 0 bases and J 4 bases; bases outside gene matches: 7. This CDR3 has 16 amino acids. Looked up from germline, CDR1 is SGDLS and CDR2 is YYNGEE.

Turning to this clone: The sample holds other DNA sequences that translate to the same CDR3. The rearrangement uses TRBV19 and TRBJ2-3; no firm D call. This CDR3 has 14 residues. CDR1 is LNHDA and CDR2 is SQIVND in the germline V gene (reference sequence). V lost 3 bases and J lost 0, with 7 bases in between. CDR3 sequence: CASSIDKSTDTQYF. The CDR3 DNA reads TGTGCCAGTAGTATTGACAAAAGCACAGATACGCAGTATTTT.

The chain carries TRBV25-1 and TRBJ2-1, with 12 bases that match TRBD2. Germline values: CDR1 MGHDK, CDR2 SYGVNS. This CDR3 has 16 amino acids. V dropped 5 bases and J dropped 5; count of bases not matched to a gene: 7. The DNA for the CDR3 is TGTGCCAGCAGTATACTAGCGGGAGGTGTCGACAATGAGCAGTTCTTC. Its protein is CASSILAGGVDNEQFF. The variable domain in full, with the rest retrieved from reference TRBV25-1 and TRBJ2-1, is EADIYQTPRYLVIGTGKKITLECSQTMGHDKMYWYQQDPGMELHLIHYSYGVNSTEKGDLSSESTVSRIRTEHFPLTLESARPSHTSQYLCASSILAGGVDNEQFFGPGTRLTVL.

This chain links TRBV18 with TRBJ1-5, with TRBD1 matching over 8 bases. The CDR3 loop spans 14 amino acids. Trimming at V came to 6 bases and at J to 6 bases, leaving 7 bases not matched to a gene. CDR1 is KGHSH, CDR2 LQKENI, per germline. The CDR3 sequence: CASSPTGVGQPQHF. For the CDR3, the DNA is TGTGCCAGCTCGCCGACAGGGGTCGGTCAGCCCCAGCATTTT.

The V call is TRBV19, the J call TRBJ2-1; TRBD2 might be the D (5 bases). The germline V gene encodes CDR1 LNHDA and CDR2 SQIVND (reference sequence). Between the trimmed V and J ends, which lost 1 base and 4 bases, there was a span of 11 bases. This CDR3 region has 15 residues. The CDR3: CASSIGGPGYNEQFF. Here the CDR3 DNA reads TGTGCCAGTAGTATAGGAGGGCCCGGATACAATGAGCAGTTCTTC. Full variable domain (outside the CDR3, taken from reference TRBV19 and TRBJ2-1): DGGITQSPKYLFRKEGQNVTLSCEQNLNHDAMYWYRQDPGQGLRLIYYSQIVNDFQKGDIAEGYSVSREKKESFPLTVTSAQKNPTAFYLCASSIGGPGYNEQFFGPGTRLTVL.

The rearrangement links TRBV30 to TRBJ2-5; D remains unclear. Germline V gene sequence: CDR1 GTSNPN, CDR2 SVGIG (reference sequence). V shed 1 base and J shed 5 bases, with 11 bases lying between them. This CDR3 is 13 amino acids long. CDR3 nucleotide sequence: TGTGCCTGGAGTGGGGCGCTTAGGGAGACCCAGTACTTC. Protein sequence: CAWSGALRETQYF.

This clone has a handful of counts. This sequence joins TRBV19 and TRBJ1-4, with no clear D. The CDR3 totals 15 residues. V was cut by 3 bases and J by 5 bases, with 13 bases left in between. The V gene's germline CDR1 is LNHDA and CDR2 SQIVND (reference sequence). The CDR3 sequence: CASSIDHSANEKLFF. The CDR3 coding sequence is TGTGCCAGTAGTATCGACCATTCGGCCAATGAAAAACTGTTTTTT.